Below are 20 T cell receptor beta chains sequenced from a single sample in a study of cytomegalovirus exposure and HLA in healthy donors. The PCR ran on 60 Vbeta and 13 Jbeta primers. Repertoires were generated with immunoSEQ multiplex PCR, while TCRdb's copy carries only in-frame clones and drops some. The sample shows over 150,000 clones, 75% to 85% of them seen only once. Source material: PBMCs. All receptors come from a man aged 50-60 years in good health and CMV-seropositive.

CDR3 coding DNA: TGTGCCACCAGCTTGAGTCCGGGAGACGCGTATGGCTACACCTTC. Translation: CATSLSPGDAYGYTF. The chain combines TRBV15 with TRBJ1-2; no firm D call. Germline assignment: CDR1 LNHNV and CDR2 YYDKDF (reference sequence). The CDR3 has 15 amino acids. With 5 bases removed from V and 5 bases from J, the gap between germline ends came to 18 bases.

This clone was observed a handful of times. The CDR3 sequence is CASSLVGGATDTQYF. The DNA of the CDR3 is TGTGCCAGCAGCTTAGTCGGGGGGGCCACAGATACGCAGTATTTT. The chain carries TRBV7-3 and TRBJ2-3, with TRBD2 matching over 8 bases. Losses at the gene ends were 2 bases for V and 2 bases for J; bases not matched to a gene: 3. The CDR3 is 15 amino acids. The germline V gene has CDR1 SGHTA and CDR2 FQGTGA.

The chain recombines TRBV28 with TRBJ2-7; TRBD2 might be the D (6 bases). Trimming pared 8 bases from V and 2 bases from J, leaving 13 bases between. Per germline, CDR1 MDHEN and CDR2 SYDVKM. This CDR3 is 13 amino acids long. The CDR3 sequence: CASLGWGAYEQYF. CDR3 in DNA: TGTGCCAGCCTGGGATGGGGGGCCTACGAGCAGTACTTC.

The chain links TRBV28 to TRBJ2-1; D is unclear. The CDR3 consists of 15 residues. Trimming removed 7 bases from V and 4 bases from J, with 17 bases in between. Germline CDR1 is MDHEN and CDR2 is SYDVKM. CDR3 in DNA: TGTGCCAGCAACCTCTACCCATCCATATACAATGAGCAGTTCTTC. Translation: CASNLYPSIYNEQFF.

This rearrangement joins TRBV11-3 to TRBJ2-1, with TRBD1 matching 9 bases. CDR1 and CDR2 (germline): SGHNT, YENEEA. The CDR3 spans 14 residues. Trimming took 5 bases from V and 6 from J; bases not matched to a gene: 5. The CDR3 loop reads CASSRQGEGNEQFF. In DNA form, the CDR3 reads TGTGCCAGCAGCCGACAGGGGGAAGGCAATGAGCAGTTCTTC. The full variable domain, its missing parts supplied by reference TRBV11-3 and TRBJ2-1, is EAGVVQSPRYKIIEKKQPVAFWCNPISGHNTLYWYLQNLGQGPELLIRYENEEAVDDSQLPKDRFSAERLKGVDSTLKIQPAELGDSAVYLCASSRQGEGNEQFFGPGTRLTVL.

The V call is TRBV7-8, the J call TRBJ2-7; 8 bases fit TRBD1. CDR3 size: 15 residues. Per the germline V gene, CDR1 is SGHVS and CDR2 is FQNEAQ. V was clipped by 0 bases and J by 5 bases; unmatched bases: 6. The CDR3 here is CASSLAHQGADEQYF. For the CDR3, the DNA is TGTGCCAGCAGCTTAGCGCACCAGGGGGCAGACGAGCAGTACTTC.

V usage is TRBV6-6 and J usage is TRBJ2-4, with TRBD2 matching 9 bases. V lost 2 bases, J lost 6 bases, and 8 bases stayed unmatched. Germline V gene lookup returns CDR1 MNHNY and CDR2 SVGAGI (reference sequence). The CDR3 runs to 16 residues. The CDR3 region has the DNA TGTGCCAGCAGTTACCGCGCTAGCGGGGTCATAAACATTCAGTACTTC. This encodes CASSYRASGVINIQYF.

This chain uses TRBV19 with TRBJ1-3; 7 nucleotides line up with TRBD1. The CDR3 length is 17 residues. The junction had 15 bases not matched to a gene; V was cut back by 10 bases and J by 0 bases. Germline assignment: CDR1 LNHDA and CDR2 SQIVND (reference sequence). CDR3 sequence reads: CATNPGTAFLSGNTIYF. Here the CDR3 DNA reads TGTGCCACTAACCCCGGGACAGCGTTCCTCTCTGGAAACACCATATATTTT.

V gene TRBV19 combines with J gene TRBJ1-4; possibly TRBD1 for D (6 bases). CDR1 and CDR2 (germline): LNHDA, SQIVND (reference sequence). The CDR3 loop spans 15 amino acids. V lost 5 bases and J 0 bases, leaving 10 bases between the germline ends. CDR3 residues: CASSARTATNEKLFF. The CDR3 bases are TGTGCCAGTAGTGCAAGGACAGCAACTAATGAAAAACTGTTTTTT.

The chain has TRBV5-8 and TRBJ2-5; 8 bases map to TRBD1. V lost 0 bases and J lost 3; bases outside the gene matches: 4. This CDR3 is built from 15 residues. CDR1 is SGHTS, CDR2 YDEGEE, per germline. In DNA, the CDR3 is TGTGCCAGCAGCTTGGCGGGACAGGTGAAAGAGACCCAGTACTTC. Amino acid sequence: CASSLAGQVKETQYF.

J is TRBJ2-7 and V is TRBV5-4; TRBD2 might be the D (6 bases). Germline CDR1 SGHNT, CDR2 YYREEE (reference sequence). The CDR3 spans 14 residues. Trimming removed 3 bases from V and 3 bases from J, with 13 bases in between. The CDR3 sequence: CASSSRGLLYEQYF. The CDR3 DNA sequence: TGTGCCAGCAGCTCAAGGGGACTCCTCTACGAGCAGTACTTC.

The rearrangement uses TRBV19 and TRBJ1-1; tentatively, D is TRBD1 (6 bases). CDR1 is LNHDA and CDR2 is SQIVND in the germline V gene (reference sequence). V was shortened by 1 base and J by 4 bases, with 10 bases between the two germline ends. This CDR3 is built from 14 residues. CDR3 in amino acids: CASSIGVGGTEAFF. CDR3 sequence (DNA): TGTGCCAGTAGTATAGGGGTAGGGGGCACTGAAGCTTTCTTT.

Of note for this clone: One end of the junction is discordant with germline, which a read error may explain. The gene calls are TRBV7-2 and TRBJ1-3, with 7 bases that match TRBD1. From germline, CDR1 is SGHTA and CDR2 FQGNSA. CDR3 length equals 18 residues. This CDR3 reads CVSSLDVSGGYEGNTIYF. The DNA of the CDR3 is TGTGTCAGCAGCTTAGATGTATCAGGGGGGTATGAAGGAAACACCATATATTTT. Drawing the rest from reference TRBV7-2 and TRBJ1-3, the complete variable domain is GAGVSQSPSNKVTEKGKDVELRCDPISGHTALYWYRQSLGQGLEFLIYFQGNSAPDKSGLPSDRFSAERTGGSVSTLTIQRTQQEDSAVYLCVSSLDVSGGYEGNTIYFGEGSWLTVV.

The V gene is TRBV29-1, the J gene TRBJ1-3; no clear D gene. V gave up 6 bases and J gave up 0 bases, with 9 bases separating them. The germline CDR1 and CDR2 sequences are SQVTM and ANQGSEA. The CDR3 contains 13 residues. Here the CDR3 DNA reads TGCAGCGTCGGACTTTCCTCTGGAAACACCATATATTTT. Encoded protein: CSVGLSSGNTIYF.

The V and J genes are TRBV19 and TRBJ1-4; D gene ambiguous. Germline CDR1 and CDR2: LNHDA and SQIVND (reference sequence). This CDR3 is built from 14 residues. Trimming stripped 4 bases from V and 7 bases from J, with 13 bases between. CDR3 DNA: TGTGCCAGTAGTACCCCGGTTATGGTTGAAAAACTGTTTTTT. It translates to CASSTPVMVEKLFF.

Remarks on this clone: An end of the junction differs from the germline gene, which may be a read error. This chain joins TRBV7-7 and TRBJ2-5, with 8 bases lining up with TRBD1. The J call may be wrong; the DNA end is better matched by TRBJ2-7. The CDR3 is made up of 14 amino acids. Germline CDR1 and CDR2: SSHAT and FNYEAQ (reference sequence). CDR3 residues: CASSIGQGRDEQYF. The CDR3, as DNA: TGTGCTAGCAGCATCGGACAGGGAAGGGACGAGCAGTACTTC.

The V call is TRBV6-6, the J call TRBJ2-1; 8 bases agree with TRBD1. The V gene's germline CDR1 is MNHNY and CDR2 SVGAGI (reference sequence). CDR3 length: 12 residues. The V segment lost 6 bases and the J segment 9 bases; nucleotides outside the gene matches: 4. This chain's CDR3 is CASRPGQGEQFF. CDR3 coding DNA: TGTGCCAGCAGACCCGGACAGGGTGAGCAGTTCTTC.

CDR3 region: CASSVGAYEQYF. CDR3 coding DNA: TGTGCCAGCTCGGTGGGAGCCTACGAGCAGTACTTC. This chain links TRBV5-6 with TRBJ2-5, with D perhaps TRBD2 (5 bases). The end of the DNA fits TRBJ2-7 better, so the J call may be wrong. CDR3 size: 12 residues. Germline CDR1 reads SGHDT; CDR2 reads YYEEEE.

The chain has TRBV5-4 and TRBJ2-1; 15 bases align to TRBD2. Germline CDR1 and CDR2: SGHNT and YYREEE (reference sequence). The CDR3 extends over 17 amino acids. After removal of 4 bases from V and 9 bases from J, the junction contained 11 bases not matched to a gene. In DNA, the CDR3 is TGTGCCAGCAGCCCCTGGACTAGCGGGAGGGCCGCTGCTGAGCAGTTCTTC. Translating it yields CASSPWTSGRAAAEQFF.

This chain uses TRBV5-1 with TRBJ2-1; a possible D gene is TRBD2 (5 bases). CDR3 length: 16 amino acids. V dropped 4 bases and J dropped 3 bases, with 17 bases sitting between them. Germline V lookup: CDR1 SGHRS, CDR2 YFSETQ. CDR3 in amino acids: CASSPAFSGNYNEQFF. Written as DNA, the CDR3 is TGCGCCAGCAGCCCGGCTTTTTCGGGGAACTACAATGAGCAGTTCTTC.